This TCR beta chain was captured in a study of spatial heterogeneity in lung cancer. The CDR3 contains 15 residues. Germline trimming cut 0 bases from V and 5 bases from J; bases unmatched to any gene: 5. Germline V lookup: CDR1 SGDLS, CDR2 YYNGEE. TCRdb used MiXCR to reprocess the 5' RACE reads, holding one entry per CDR3 protein. The sample contains about 22,000 distinct CDR3 sequences, about 5.8% of which appear only once. Time point reported: sample taken at primary tumor resection. Sequencing of whole RNA from tumor, nontumor lung or frozen PBMC involved no sorting. The V call is TRBV9, the J call TRBJ1-1; 9 bases agree with TRBD1. Specimen: PBMCs, collected at surgery. This TCR was recovered from a male donor with early-stage non-small cell lung cancer. CDR3 amino acids: CASSVVGQGMTEAFF. CDR3 sequence (DNA): TGTGCCAGCAGCGTAGTTGGACAGGGGATGACTGAAGCTTTCTTT.